The clone carrying this TCR beta chain has just one count. The sample comes from a study of blood T cell repertoires in COVID-19. Some clones are missing from TCRdb's copy, which holds only in-frame ones; the method was immunoSEQ multiplex PCR. The data hold approximately 360,000 clones, with around 83% observed a single time. V shed 3 bases and J shed 1 base, with 12 bases lying between them. CDR1 GTSNPN and CDR2 SVGIG come from the germline V gene (reference sequence). The CDR3 totals 14 residues. The gene calls are TRBV30 and TRBJ1-1; D not resolved. The TCR comes from a woman aged 45-60 years who had recovered from COVID-19. The material sequenced was PBMCs or T cells enriched from blood (not recorded which). The CDR3 DNA sequence: TGTGCCTGGAGGGCGGGAATATCGAACACTGAAGCTTTCTTT. Translated: CAWRAGISNTEAFF. Full variable domain (rest looked up from reference TRBV30 and TRBJ1-1): SQTIHQWPATLVQPVGSPLSLECTVEGTSNPNLYWYRQAAGRGLQLLFYSVGIGQISSEVPQNLSASRPQDRQFILSSKKLLLSDSGFYLCAWRAGISNTEAFFGQGTRLTVV.